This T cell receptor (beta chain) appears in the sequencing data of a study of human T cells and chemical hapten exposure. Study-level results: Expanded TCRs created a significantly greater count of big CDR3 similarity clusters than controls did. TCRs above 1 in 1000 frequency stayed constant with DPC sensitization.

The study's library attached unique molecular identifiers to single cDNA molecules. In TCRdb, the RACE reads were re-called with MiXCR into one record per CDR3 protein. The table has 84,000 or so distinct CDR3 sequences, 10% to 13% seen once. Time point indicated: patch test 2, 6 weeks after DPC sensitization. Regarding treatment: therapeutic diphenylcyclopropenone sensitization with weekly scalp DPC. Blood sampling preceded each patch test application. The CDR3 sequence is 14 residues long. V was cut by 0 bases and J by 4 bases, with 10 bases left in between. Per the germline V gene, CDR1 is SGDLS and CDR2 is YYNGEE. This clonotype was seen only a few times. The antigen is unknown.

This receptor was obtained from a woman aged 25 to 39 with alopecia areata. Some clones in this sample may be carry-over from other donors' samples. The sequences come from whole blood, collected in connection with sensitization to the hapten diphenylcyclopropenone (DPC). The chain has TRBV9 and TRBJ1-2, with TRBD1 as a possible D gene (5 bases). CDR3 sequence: CASSVEGSGYGYTF. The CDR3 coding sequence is TGTGCCAGCAGCGTAGAGGGGTCCGGCTATGGCTACACCTTC.